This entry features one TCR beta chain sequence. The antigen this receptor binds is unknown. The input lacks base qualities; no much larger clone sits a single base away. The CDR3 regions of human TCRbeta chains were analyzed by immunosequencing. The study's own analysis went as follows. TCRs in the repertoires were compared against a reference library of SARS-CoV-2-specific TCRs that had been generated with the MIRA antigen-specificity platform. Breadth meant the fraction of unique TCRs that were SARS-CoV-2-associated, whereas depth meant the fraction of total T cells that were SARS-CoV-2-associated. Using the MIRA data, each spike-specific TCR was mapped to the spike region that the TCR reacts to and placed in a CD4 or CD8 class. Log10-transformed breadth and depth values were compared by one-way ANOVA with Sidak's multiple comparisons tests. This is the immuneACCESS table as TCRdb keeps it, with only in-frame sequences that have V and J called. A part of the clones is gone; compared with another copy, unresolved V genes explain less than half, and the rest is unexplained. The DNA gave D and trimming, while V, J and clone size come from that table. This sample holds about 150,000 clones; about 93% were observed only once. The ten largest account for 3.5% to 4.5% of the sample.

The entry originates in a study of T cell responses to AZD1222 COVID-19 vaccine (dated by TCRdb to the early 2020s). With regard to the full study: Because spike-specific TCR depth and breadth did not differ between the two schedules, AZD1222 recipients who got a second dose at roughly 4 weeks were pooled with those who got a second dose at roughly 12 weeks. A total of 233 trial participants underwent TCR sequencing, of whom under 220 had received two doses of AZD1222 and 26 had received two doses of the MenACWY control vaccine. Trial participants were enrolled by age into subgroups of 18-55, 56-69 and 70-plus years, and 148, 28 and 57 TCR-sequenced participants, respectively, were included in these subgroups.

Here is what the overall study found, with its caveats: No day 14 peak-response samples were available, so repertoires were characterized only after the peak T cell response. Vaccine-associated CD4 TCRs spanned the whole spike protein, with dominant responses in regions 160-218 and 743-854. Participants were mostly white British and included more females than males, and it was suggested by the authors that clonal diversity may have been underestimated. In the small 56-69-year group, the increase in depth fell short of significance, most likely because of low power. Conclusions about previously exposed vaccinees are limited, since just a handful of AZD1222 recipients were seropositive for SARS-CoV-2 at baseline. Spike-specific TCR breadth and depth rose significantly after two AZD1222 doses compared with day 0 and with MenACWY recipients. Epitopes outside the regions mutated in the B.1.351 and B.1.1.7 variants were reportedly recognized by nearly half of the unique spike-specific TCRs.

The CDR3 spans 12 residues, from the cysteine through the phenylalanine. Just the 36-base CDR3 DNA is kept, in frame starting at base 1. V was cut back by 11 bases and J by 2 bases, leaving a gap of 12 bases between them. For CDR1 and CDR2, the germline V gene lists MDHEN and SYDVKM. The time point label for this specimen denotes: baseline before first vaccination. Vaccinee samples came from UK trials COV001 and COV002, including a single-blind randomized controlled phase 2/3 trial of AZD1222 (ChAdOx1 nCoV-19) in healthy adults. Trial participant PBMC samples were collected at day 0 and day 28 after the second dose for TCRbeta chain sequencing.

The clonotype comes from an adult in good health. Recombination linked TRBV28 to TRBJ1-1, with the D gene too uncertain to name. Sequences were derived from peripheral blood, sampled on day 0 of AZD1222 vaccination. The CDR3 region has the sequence CASGGFNTEAFF. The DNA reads TGTGCCTCCGGTGGGTTTAACACTGAAGCTTTCTTT.